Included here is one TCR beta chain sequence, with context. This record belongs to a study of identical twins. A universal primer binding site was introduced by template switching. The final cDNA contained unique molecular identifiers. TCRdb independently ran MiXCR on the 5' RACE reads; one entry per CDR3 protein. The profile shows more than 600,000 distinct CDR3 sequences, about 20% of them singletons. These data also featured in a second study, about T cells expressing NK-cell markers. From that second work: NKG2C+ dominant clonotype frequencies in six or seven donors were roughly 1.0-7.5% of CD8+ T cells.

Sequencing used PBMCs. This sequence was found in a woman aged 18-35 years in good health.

CDR3 amino acids: CASSFGAVDRRYEQYF. CDR3 in DNA: TGTGCCAGCAGCTTTGGAGCAGTTGATCGTCGCTACGAGCAGTACTTC. The genes are TRBV7-9 and TRBJ2-7; no firm D call. CDR1 SEHNR and CDR2 FQNEAQ come from the germline V gene (reference sequence). The ends were cut back, 3 bases at V and 3 bases at J, with 18 bases in the middle. This CDR3 contains 16 residues.